This entry concerns a single TCR beta chain. Germline V lookup: CDR1 SGDLS, CDR2 YYNGEE. The length of the CDR3 is 17 residues. Between the trimmed V and J ends, which lost 4 bases and 1 base, there was a span of 20 bases. Here immunoSEQ multiplex PCR was the method, and the copy in TCRdb shows in-frame clones only, minus some. This sample has 300,000 or so clones; approximately 84% occur once, and the top ten carry roughly 1%. The data were obtained in a study of blood T cell repertoires in COVID-19. In the study overall: Sites in the United States, Italy and Spain provided acute and convalescent COVID-19 samples. From T cells, B-cell-depleted T cells, or PBMCs came the material, which was cDNA or gDNA.

Participant age was roughly 18 to 90 years, and participants resided in roughly 25 US areas. Participant-reported clinical history was the basis for cohort assignment. The TCR was taken from a woman aged 25 to 45 who had recovered from COVID-19. The material sequenced was PBMCs or T cells enriched from blood (not recorded which). The chain uses TRBV9 and TRBJ1-2; D is perhaps TRBD1 (5 bases). The chain's CDR3 is CASSPEGGAPFNYGYTF. In DNA, the CDR3 is TGTGCCAGCAGCCCCGAGGGAGGGGCCCCTTTTAACTATGGCTACACCTTC. Looking up the rest from reference TRBV9 and TRBJ1-2 gives the full variable domain: DSGVTQTPKHLITATGQRVTLRCSPRSGDLSVYWYQQSLDQGLQFLIQYYNGEERAKGNILERFSAQQFPDLHSELNLSSLELGDSALYFCASSPEGGAPFNYGYTFGSGTRLTVV.